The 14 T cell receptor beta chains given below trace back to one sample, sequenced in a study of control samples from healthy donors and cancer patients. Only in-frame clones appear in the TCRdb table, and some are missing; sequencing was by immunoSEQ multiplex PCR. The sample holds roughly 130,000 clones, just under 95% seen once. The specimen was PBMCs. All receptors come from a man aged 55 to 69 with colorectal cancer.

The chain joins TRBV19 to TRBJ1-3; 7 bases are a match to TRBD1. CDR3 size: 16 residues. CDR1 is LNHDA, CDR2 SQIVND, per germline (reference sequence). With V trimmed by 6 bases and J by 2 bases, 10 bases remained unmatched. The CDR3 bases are TGTGCCAGTAGACCCAGAGGGACAGAGACTGGAAACACCATATATTTT. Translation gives CASRPRGTETGNTIYF. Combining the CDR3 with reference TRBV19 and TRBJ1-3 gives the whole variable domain DGGITQSPKYLFRKEGQNVTLSCEQNLNHDAMYWYRQDPGQGLRLIYYSQIVNDFQKGDIAEGYSVSREKKESFPLTVTSAQKNPTAFYLCASRPRGTETGNTIYFGEGSWLTVV.

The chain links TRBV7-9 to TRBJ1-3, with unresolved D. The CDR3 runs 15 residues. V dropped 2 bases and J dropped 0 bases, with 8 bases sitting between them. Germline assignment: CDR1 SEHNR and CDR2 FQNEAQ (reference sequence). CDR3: CASSLLDLSGNTIYF. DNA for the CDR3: TGTGCCAGCAGCTTACTGGACCTCTCTGGAAACACCATATATTTT.

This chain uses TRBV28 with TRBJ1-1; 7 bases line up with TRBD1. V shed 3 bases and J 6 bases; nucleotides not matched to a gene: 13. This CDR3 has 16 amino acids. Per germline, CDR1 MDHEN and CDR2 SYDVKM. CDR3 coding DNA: TGTGCCAGCAGTTTTCTGAGGTACAGGGGATCTCCTGAAGCTTTCTTT. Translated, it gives CASSFLRYRGSPEAFF.

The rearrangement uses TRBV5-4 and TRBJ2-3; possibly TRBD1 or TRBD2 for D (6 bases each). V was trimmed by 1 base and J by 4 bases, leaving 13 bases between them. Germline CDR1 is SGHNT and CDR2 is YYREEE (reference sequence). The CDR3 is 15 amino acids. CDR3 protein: CASSLPGAGADTQYF. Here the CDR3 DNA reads TGTGCCAGCAGCTTGCCGGGGGCAGGAGCAGATACGCAGTATTTT.

In DNA form, the CDR3 reads TGTGCCAGTAGTGGACAGGGGAGGCGGGCTTTCTTT. It yields the protein CASSGQGRRAFF. The chain couples TRBV19 to TRBJ1-1, with 9 bases that match TRBD1. CDR1 and CDR2 (germline): LNHDA, SQIVND (reference sequence). V was pared by 5 bases and J by 11 bases, with 6 bases of the junction left unmatched. This CDR3 comprises 12 residues.

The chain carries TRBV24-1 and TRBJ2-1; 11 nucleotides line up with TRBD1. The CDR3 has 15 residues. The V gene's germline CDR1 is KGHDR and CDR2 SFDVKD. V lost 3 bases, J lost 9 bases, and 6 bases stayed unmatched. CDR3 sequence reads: CATSDPPGTGGEQFF. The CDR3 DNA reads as TGTGCCACCAGTGATCCCCCCGGGACAGGGGGTGAGCAGTTCTTC.

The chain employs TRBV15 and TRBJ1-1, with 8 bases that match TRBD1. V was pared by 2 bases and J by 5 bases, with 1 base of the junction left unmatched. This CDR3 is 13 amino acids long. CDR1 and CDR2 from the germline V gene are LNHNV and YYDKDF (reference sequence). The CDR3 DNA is TGTGCCACCAGCAGACGGACAGGGACTGAAGCTTTCTTT. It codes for CATSRRTGTEAFF.

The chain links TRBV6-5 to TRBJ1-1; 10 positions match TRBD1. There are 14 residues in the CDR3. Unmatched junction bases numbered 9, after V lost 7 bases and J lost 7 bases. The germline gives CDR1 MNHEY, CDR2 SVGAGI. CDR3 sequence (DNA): TGTGCCAGCAACCTAGACAGGGGGCGGGGTGAAGCTTTCTTT. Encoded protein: CASNLDRGRGEAFF.

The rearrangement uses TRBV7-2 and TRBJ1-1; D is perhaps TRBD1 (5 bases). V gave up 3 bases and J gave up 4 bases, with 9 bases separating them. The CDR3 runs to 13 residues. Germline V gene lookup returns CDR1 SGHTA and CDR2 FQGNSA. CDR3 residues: CASSFSGFTEAFF. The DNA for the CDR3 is TGTGCCAGCAGCTTCTCAGGGTTCACTGAAGCTTTCTTT.

CDR3 bases: TGTGCCAGTCAAAACGTGGACATGGAGGAAAAACTGTTTTTT. Amino acids: CASQNVDMEEKLFF. The chain uses TRBV19 and TRBJ1-4; D may be TRBD1 (5 bases). The CDR3 spans 14 residues. Deletions cut 8 bases from V and 8 bases from J, with 18 bases between. The V gene's germline CDR1 is LNHDA and CDR2 SQIVND (reference sequence). Looking up the rest from reference TRBV19 and TRBJ1-4 gives the full variable domain: DGGITQSPKYLFRKEGQNVTLSCEQNLNHDAMYWYRQDPGQGLRLIYYSQIVNDFQKGDIAEGYSVSREKKESFPLTVTSAQKNPTAFYLCASQNVDMEEKLFFGSGTQLSVL.

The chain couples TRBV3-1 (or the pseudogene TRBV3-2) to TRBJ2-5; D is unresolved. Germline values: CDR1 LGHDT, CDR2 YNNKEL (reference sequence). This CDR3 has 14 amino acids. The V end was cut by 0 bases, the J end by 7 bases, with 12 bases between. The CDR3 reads CASSQDTVPRTQYF. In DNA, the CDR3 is TGTGCCAGCAGCCAAGACACAGTTCCGCGGACCCAGTACTTC.

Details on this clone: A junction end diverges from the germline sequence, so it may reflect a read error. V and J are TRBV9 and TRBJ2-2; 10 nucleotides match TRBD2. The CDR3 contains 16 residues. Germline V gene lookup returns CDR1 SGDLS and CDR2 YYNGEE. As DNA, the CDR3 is TGTGCCCGCAGCGTAGGAGCGGGGGGGCCTAGCGGGGAGCTGTTTTTT. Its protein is CARSVGAGGPSGELFF. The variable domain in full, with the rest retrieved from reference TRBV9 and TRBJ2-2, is DSGVTQTPKHLITATGQRVTLRCSPRSGDLSVYWYQQSLDQGLQFLIQYYNGEERAKGNILERFSAQQFPDLHSELNLSSLELGDSALYFCARSVGAGGPSGELFFGEGSRLTVL.

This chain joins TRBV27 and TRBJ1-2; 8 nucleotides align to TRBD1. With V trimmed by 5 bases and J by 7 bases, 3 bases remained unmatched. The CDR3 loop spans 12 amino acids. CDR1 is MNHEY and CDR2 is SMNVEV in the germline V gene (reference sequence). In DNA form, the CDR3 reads TGTGCCAGCAGTCCCGACAGGGGTGGCTACACCTTC. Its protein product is CASSPDRGGYTF.

CDR3 sequence (DNA): TGTGCCAGCAGCTTGGTGGACAGGAAAAACATTCAGTACTTC. Amino acid sequence: CASSLVDRKNIQYF. V usage is TRBV5-4 and J usage is TRBJ2-4; TRBD1 aligns across 7 bases. This CDR3 contains 14 residues. Unmatched junction bases numbered 1, after V lost 0 bases and J lost 4 bases. Germline loops: CDR1 SGHNT, CDR2 YYREEE (reference sequence).